The 25 T cell receptor beta chains below come from one sample, sequenced in a study of persistence of HIV-infected CD4 T cells (dated by TCRdb to the early 2020s). These receptors' antigens are unknown. The immunoSEQ hsTCRB assay version 4 in survey mode was used to sequence TCRbeta repertoires from genomic DNA. Held by TCRdb, this immuneACCESS table contains in-frame sequences only and omits some clones. Under half of the omission traces to an unresolved V gene where checked; the cause of the rest is unknown. The sample records around 60,000 clones, 70% to 75% of which are singletons. The ten largest make up 1.5% to 2% of the sample. The treatment or condition label of this sample denotes: suppressive antiretroviral therapy. A pool of overlapping 15-mer peptides from HIV-1 Gag, at about 0.93 ug per peptide per mL, was used to stimulate the cells. Memory populations depleted of antigen-responding cells were obtained by sorting nonresponding CD40L-negative CD69-negative CD45RO-high memory CD4+ T cells.

The source material was CD4+ T cells sorted from PBMCs after roughly 17-hour stimulation, sampled from a patient who received antiretroviral therapy. The cell subset or site tag for this specimen amounts to: CD40L-CD69- CD45RO-high memory CD4 T cells not responding to Gag peptides. The receptors come from an adult man with HIV who was CMV-seropositive.

This clone was seen a handful of times. The chain combines TRBV7-8 with TRBJ1-6; perhaps TRBD1 as D (6 bases). Germline CDR1 SGHVS, CDR2 FQNEAQ. Trimming stripped 3 bases from V and 10 bases from J, with 16 bases between. This CDR3 contains 15 residues. CDR3 sequence: CASSFEGGVGSPLHF. In DNA, the CDR3 is TGTGCCAGCAGCTTCGAAGGGGGAGTTGGATCACCCCTCCACTTT.

V and J are TRBV9 and TRBJ2-1, with 7 bases matching TRBD2. The germline V gene has CDR1 SGDLS and CDR2 YYNGEE. After removal of 4 bases from V and 10 bases from J, the junction contained 11 bases not matched to a gene. The CDR3 is 14 residues long. CDR3 in amino acids: CASSPRLAGREQFF. The CDR3 coding sequence is TGTGCCAGCAGCCCGAGACTAGCCGGTCGCGAGCAGTTCTTC.

J is TRBJ1-2 and V is TRBV3-1 (or the pseudogene TRBV3-2); D not certain. The CDR3 consists of 13 residues. Trimming removed 0 bases from V and 3 bases from J, with 5 bases in between. Per germline, CDR1 LGHDT and CDR2 YNNKEL (reference sequence). This CDR3 is CASSQDKYYGYTF. CDR3 nucleotides: TGTGCCAGCAGCCAAGACAAGTACTATGGCTACACCTTC.

The gene calls are TRBV5-1 and TRBJ2-3; TRBD2 aligns across 10 bases. The CDR3 totals 15 residues. V lost 0 bases and J lost 6; bases outside the gene matches: 4. Germline CDR1 is SGHRS and CDR2 is YFSETQ. DNA for the CDR3: TGCGCCAGCAGCTTGGTTGGGACTAGCGACGATACGCAGTATTTT. This codes for CASSLVGTSDDTQYF. The full variable domain, rest sourced from reference TRBV5-1 and TRBJ2-3, is KAGVTQTPRYLIKTRGQQVTLSCSPISGHRSVSWYQQTPGQGLQFLFEYFSETQRNKGNFPGRFSGRQFSNSRSEMNVSTLELGDSALYLCASSLVGTSDDTQYFGPGTRLTVL.

V gene TRBV6-5 combines with J gene TRBJ1-1; no firm D call. The CDR3 totals 13 residues. CDR1 MNHEY and CDR2 SVGAGI come from the germline V gene. V gave up 6 bases and J gave up 0 bases, with 8 bases separating them. DNA of the CDR3: TGTGCCAGCAGCCGCCAACTGAACACTGAAGCTTTCTTT. It is translated as CASSRQLNTEAFF.

CDR3 DNA sequence: TGTGCCAGCAGTTTCCTCGGACGTGGCTACACCTTC. This encodes CASSFLGRGYTF. The rearrangement uses TRBV12-3 or TRBV12-4 and TRBJ1-2, with unresolved D. The CDR3 consists of 12 residues. Trimming removed 3 bases at V and 7 bases at J, with 9 bases between.

In this sample, this clone turned up once. The chain uses TRBV6-2 or TRBV6-3 and TRBJ2-2, with D unclear. The CDR3 is 17 amino acids. Germline V gene data show CDR1 as MNHEY and CDR2 as SVGEGT. Trimming cost V 5 bases and J 6 bases, with 22 bases left between them. The CDR3 is CASSQRIERDFAGELFF. CDR3 coding DNA: TGTGCCAGCAGTCAACGGATAGAAAGGGATTTCGCCGGGGAGCTGTTTTTT.

The V and J genes are TRBV2 and TRBJ1-5; 7 positions agree with TRBD1. This CDR3 spans 14 amino acids. V lost 6 bases, J lost 2 bases, and 4 bases stayed unmatched. Germline-derived CDR1 and CDR2 are SNHLY and FYNNEI. CDR3 coding DNA: TGTGCCAGCAGCAAGGGACAGCGCAATCAGCCCCAGCATTTT. Translation: CASSKGQRNQPQHF.

Remarks on this clone: The junction does not match germline at one end; this may be a read error. V is TRBV7-6 and J is TRBJ2-3; no definite D call. The germline V gene has CDR1 SGHVS and CDR2 FNYEAQ. The CDR3 loop spans 14 amino acids. The CDR3 sequence is CASTLQSGTDTQYF. The CDR3, as DNA: TGTGCCAGCACCTTACAATCCGGGACAGATACGCAGTATTTT.

The V gene is TRBV6-5, the J gene TRBJ2-7; 9 positions match TRBD1. V trimming: 6 bases; J trimming: 4 bases; junction bases outside the gene matches: 10. CDR1 is MNHEY, CDR2 SVGAGI, per germline. The CDR3 sequence is 15 residues long. The CDR3 spells CASSNGGTGSYEQYF. For the CDR3, the DNA is TGTGCCAGCAGCAACGGGGGGACAGGGTCATACGAGCAGTACTTC.

The chain's CDR3 is CATQRRNEQFF. CDR3 bases: TGTGCCACCCAACGCAGAAATGAGCAGTTCTTC. This chain joins TRBV27 and TRBJ2-1; no firm D call. The V gene's germline CDR1 is MNHEY and CDR2 SMNVEV (reference sequence). V shed 10 bases and J shed 7 bases, with 11 bases lying between them. The CDR3 is 11 residues long.

There are a few counts of this clone. Germline and junction disagree at one end, which may indicate a read error. The chain links TRBV5-1 to TRBJ2-3, with 7 bases that match TRBD1. Germline V gene lookup returns CDR1 SGHRS and CDR2 YFSETQ. The CDR3 runs to 13 residues. The CDR3 loop reads CASSTVRTGFLLF. The CDR3, as DNA: TGCGCCAGCAGTACCGTCAGGACAGGCTTCCTCTTATTT.

J is TRBJ1-2 and V is TRBV20-1; maybe TRBD1 (5 bases). Germline-derived CDR1 and CDR2 are DFQATT and SNEGSKA (reference sequence). V was shortened by 5 bases and J by 6 bases, with 7 bases between the two germline ends. The CDR3 loop spans 10 amino acids. CDR3 sequence (DNA): TGCAGTGCTCTGACAGATGGCTACACCTTC. Translating gives CSALTDGYTF.

This clone appeared a few times. The chain employs TRBV2 and TRBJ1-2, with D unclear. CDR1 is SNHLY and CDR2 is FYNNEI in the germline V gene. V was shortened by 6 bases and J by 3 bases, with 8 bases between the two germline ends. This CDR3 contains 12 residues. CDR3 sequence: CASRQLYYGYTF. CDR3 DNA: TGTGCCAGCAGGCAGCTTTACTATGGCTACACCTTC.

The chain carries TRBV10-2 and TRBJ1-3, with D unresolved. V lost 8 bases and J 0 bases, leaving 11 bases between the germline ends. CDR3 length: 14 residues. In germline, CDR1 is WSHSY, CDR2 SAAADI. In nucleotides, the CDR3 is TGCGCCAGCTCGGGTGGAACCTCTGGAAACACCATATATTTT. Translating gives CASSGGTSGNTIYF.

J is TRBJ1-2 and V is TRBV15; 8 bases agree with TRBD1. V lost 5 bases and J lost 7; bases outside the gene matches: 12. In germline, CDR1 is LNHNV, CDR2 YYDKDF (reference sequence). The length of the CDR3 is 15 residues. CDR3 DNA sequence: TGTGCCACCAGCCACGGACAGGGCCCCGCAGGTGGCTACACCTTC. It is translated as CATSHGQGPAGGYTF.

The chain couples TRBV5-1 to TRBJ2-1, with 11 bases fitting TRBD2. The CDR3 contains 15 residues. CDR1 and CDR2 from the germline V gene are SGHRS and YFSETQ. V lost 3 bases and J lost 7; bases outside the gene matches: 6. DNA of the CDR3: TGCGCCAGCAGCTCGACTAGCGGGGCCGTTAATGAGCAGTTCTTC. It specifies CASSSTSGAVNEQFF.

The rearrangement joins TRBV10-1 to TRBJ2-2; 7 bases are shared with TRBD1. The germline V gene has CDR1 WNHNN and CDR2 SYGVQD (reference sequence). This CDR3 region has 16 residues. After removal of 3 bases from V and 0 bases from J, the junction contained 4 bases not matched to a gene. The CDR3: CASSEQGGANTGELFF. The CDR3 DNA reads TGCGCCAGCAGTGAACAAGGGGGCGCGAACACCGGGGAGCTGTTTTTT.

The chain carries TRBV6-2 or TRBV6-3 and TRBJ2-4, with a possible D match to TRBD2 (6 bases). Germline CDR1 MNHEY, CDR2 SVGEGT. The germline V and J ends were trimmed by 10 bases and 1 base, with 11 bases remaining between them. The CDR3 contains 13 residues. This CDR3 reads CATSSGAKNIQYF. DNA for the CDR3: TGTGCCACCAGCAGCGGGGCCAAAAACATTCAGTACTTC.

This rearrangement joins TRBV9 to TRBJ2-7; D possibly uses TRBD1 or TRBD2 (5 bases each). Germline values: CDR1 SGDLS, CDR2 YYNGEE. The V end lost 0 bases, the J end lost 5 bases, and 12 bases lay between the germline ends. The CDR3 spans 14 residues. The CDR3 DNA reads TGTGCCAGCAGCGTAGGAGGGGTCCTGGACGAGCAGTACTTC. Encoded protein: CASSVGGVLDEQYF.

In its sample, this clone was seen a few times. The chain employs TRBV5-6 and TRBJ1-5, with TRBD1 matching over 10 bases. Germline CDR1 and CDR2: SGHDT and YYEEEE. The CDR3 is 14 amino acids. V dropped 3 bases and J dropped 8; count of bases not matched to a gene: 5. DNA of the CDR3: TGTGCCAGCAGCTCGTGGACAGGGGGGAAGCCCCAGCATTTT. Amino acid sequence: CASSSWTGGKPQHF.

The rearrangement links TRBV20-1 to TRBJ2-3; a possible D gene is TRBD2 (7 bases). The length of the CDR3 is 14 residues. Germline V gene sequence: CDR1 DFQATT, CDR2 SNEGSKA (reference sequence). Deletions cut 3 bases from V and 2 bases from J, with 12 bases between. CDR3 loop: CSASKGGVTDTQYF. In DNA, the CDR3 is TGCAGTGCTAGTAAGGGGGGGGTCACAGATACGCAGTATTTT.

This clone occurred a few times. The rearrangement joins TRBV2 to TRBJ1-1; D is unclear. The V and J ends lost 3 bases and 9 bases respectively, with 17 bases between them. The CDR3 loop spans 14 amino acids. Germline CDR1 reads SNHLY; CDR2 reads FYNNEI. The CDR3 coding sequence is TGTGCCAGCAGTGACTATTCGTCGAATAGTAAAGCTTTCTTT. Amino acid sequence: CASSDYSSNSKAFF.

The gene calls are TRBV10-3 and TRBJ1-5; D uncertain. This CDR3 is built from 12 residues. V lost 6 bases to trimming and J lost 1 base, with 4 bases between them. Germline V lookup: CDR1 ENHRY, CDR2 SYGVKD. CDR3 protein: CAIRGSNQPQHF. The CDR3 DNA sequence: TGTGCCATCAGGGGAAGCAATCAGCCCCAGCATTTT.

This sequence joins TRBV27 and TRBJ2-1; 12 positions agree with TRBD1. The CDR3 is 15 amino acids. Germline CDR1 and CDR2: MNHEY and SMNVEV (reference sequence). V trimming: 6 bases; J trimming: 8 bases; junction bases outside the gene matches: 8. CDR3 nucleotide sequence: TGTGCCAGCAGGGGGTGGGGACAGGGGGCAGATGAGCAGTTCTTC. Residues: CASRGWGQGADEQFF.